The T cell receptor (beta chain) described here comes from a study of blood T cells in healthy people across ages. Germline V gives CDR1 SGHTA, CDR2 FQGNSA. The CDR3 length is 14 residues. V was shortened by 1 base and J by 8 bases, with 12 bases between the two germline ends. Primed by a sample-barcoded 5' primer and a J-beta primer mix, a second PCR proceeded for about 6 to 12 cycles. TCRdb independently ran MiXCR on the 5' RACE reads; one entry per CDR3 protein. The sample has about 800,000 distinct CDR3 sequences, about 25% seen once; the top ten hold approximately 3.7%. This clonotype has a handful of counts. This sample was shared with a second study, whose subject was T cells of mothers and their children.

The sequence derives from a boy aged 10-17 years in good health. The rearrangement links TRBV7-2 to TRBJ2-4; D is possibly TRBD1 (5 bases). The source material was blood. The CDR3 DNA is TGTGCCAGCAGCTTAGTAGGGGCCAGCGACATTCAGTACTTC. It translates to CASSLVGASDIQYF.